Listed below are T cell receptor beta chains from one sample, sequenced in a study of Tregs in tolerant kidney transplant recipients. The protocol was immunoSEQ multiplex PCR, while the TCRdb copy is restricted to in-frame clones and leaves out a portion. The table lists around 61,000 clones, around 82% of them singletons. The sequenced sample was CD4+ T cells from blood. These TCRs come from a human donor in good health. The CDR3 runs from the conserved cysteine through the conserved F or W. D genes are given only for firm matches. Size is omitted from some rows. Given values are once, few, many or a class for expanded clones.

j_gene | abundance | d_gene | v_gene | CDR3nt | CDR3aa
TRBJ2-5 | - | - | TRBV11-3 | TGTGCCAGCAGCAACTTCCTAGGACAAGAGACCCAGTACTTC | CASSNFLGQETQYF
TRBJ1-1 | - | - | TRBV5-5 | TGTGCCAGCAGCTTGGAACCGAACACTGAAGCTTTCTTT | CASSLEPNTEAFF
TRBJ1-1 | - | TRBD1 | TRBV5-1 | TGCGCCAGCTTACGGGGACAGGGTTTAAACACTGAAGCTTTCTTT | CASLRGQGLNTEAFF
TRBJ2-3 | - | - | TRBV7-8 | TGTGCCAGCAGCTTAGGGGTACAAGATACGCAGTATTTT | CASSLGVQDTQYF
TRBJ2-2 | - | - | TRBV21-1 | TGTGCCAGCAGCAAAAAGATAGACGGGACAGAGAACACCGGGGAGCTGTTTTTT | CASSKKIDGTENTGELFF
TRBJ2-3 | - | TRBD2 | TRBV7-3 | TGTGCCAGCAGCTACCTCCTAGCGGGGGGGTCAGATACGCAGTATTTT | CASSYLLAGGSDTQYF
TRBJ2-1 | few | TRBD2 | TRBV7-2 | TGTGCCAGCAGCTTAAACGGACGGGGGGCCTACAATGAGCAGTTCTTC | CASSLNGRGAYNEQFF
TRBJ1-2 | - | - | TRBV6-1 | TGTGCCAGCAGTTACATGTATGGCTACACCTTC | CASSYMYGYTF
TRBJ2-1 | - | TRBD1 | TRBV7-9 | TGTGCCAGCAGCTCCGACAGGGATCCCGGCAATGAGCAGTTCTTC | CASSSDRDPGNEQFF
TRBJ1-2 | - | - | TRBV5-5 | TGTGCCAGCAGCTTGGATCGAGAGTATGGCTACACCTTC | CASSLDREYGYTF
TRBJ1-2 | few | - | TRBV9 | TGTGCCAGCAGCCCTACGGGTGGGGCTGGCTACACCTTC | CASSPTGGAGYTF
TRBJ2-7 | - | TRBD1 | TRBV25-1 | TGTGCCAGCAGTGAACCCGGACAGGGTTCACACGAGCAGTACTTC | CASSEPGQGSHEQYF
TRBJ1-2 | - | - | TRBV6-4 | TGTGCCAGCAGTCGAGATGCAGGGATCAACTATGGCTACACCTTC | CASSRDAGINYGYTF
TRBJ2-5 | - | - | TRBV7-2 | TGTGCCAGCAGCTTAGCCGTCGGGGCAGGTCAAGAGACCCAGTACTTC | CASSLAVGAGQETQYF
TRBJ2-1 | - | - | TRBV4-2 | TGTGCCAGCAGCTCGCCTCTGGGCAATGAGCAGTTCTTC | CASSSPLGNEQFF
TRBJ2-5 | - | - | TRBV19 | TGTGCCAGTAGTCCCGCCTTAGGCAGGGCCGAGACCCAGTACTTC | CASSPALGRAETQYF
TRBJ1-4 | - | TRBD1 | TRBV27 | TGTGCCAGCAGTTTCTCACAGGGGGTAGTCGAAAAACTGTTTTTT | CASSFSQGVVEKLFF
TRBJ2-1 | - | TRBD2 | TRBV27 | TGTGCCAGCAGTTCACTAGCGGTACTCAATGAGCAGTTCTTC | CASSSLAVLNEQFF
TRBJ2-7 | few | - | TRBV30 | TGTGCCTGGAGCCCAGGCGTCTCCTACGAGCAGTACTTC | CAWSPGVSYEQYF
TRBJ2-3 | - | - | TRBV9 | TGTGCCAGCAGCCAGGTGGGGGATACGCAGTATTTT | CASSQVGDTQYF